This TCR beta chain originates from a study of T cell changes during pregnancy in multiple sclerosis. Sequencing used immunoSEQ multiplex PCR; TCRdb keeps in-frame clones, though not all of them. This table holds 100,000 or so clones, about 91% found once. The CDR3 contains 12 residues. V lost 8 bases to trimming and J lost 3 bases, with 7 bases between them. Germline V gene sequence: CDR1 MDHEN, CDR2 SYDVKM. Sequencing used peripheral blood, obtained in the second trimester of pregnancy. This clonotype originated in a female donor with multiple sclerosis, enrolled in a pregnancy study. This chain uses TRBV28 with TRBJ2-2; possible D gene TRBD1, 5 bases. CDR3 in amino acids: CASDSYTGELFF. CDR3 DNA sequence: TGTGCCAGCGACAGCTACACCGGGGAGCTGTTTTTT.